Listed here are 2 T cell receptor beta chains from one sample, sequenced in a study of shared clonotypes between healthy human individuals. Sequencing was performed with immunoSEQ multiplex PCR; in TCRdb, only in-frame clones are kept and a portion is missing. The table lists about 2.3 million clones, less than 95% of them singletons, with about 0.36% in the top ten. Sequencing input: naive CD4+ T cells from PBMCs. The subset is: CD45RA+ positively selected. These receptors were collected from a man between 18 and 29 years old in good health. Some clones in this sample may be carry-over from other donors' samples.

The sample holds a few counts of this clone. The sample carries other DNA sequences with the same CDR3. The V call is TRBV20-1, the J call TRBJ1-5; D unclear. Trimming removed 5 bases from V and 7 bases from J, with 3 bases in between. From germline, CDR1 is DFQATT and CDR2 SNEGSKA (reference sequence). This CDR3 region has 9 residues. The CDR3 is CSAGQPQHF. CDR3 nucleotide sequence: TGCAGTGCTGGGCAGCCCCAGCATTTT.

This chain links TRBV9 with TRBJ2-2, with TRBD2 matching 11 bases. The CDR3 runs 15 residues. V shed 4 bases, J shed 6 bases, and the junction held 5 bases outside the gene matches. Germline CDR1 reads SGDLS; CDR2 reads YYNGEE. The CDR3 nucleotides are TGTGCCAGCAGCACCCGACTAGCGGGGTCCGGGGAGCTGTTTTTT. It encodes CASSTRLAGSGELFF.